Below, 24 T cell receptor beta chains from the same sample are listed, as sequenced in a study of T cell changes during pregnancy in multiple sclerosis. TCRdb's table, derived via immunoSEQ multiplex PCR, lists solely in-frame clones and lacks some. The data hold under 50,000 clones, with around 94% observed a single time. The input for sequencing was CD4+ T cells from peripheral blood mononuclear cells, taken in the second trimester of pregnancy. The receptors shown here come from a female donor in good health, enrolled as a control in a pregnancy study.

The chain uses TRBV7-9 and TRBJ2-2, with TRBD1 as a possible D gene (5 bases). Looked up from germline, CDR1 is SEHNR and CDR2 is FQNEAQ (reference sequence). The CDR3 extends over 16 amino acids. V dropped 4 bases and J dropped 6 bases, with 18 bases sitting between them. CDR3 sequence reads: CASSSLRQPDPGELFF. The CDR3 DNA reads TGTGCCAGCAGCTCGCTGAGACAGCCAGATCCCGGGGAGCTGTTTTTT.

This clone was seen only a few times. The gene calls are TRBV4-1 and TRBJ1-6; 7 positions match TRBD1. The length of the CDR3 is 17 residues. V shed 1 base, J shed 7 bases, and the junction held 10 bases outside the gene matches. CDR1 and CDR2 from the germline V gene are MGHRA and YSYEKL. This CDR3 reads CASSQGKHRDRNSPLHF. The CDR3 DNA reads TGCGCCAGCAGCCAAGGTAAACACCGGGACAGAAATTCACCCCTCCACTTT.

The chain carries TRBV7-2 and TRBJ1-5; no definite D call. The ends were cut back, 3 bases at V and 4 bases at J, with 10 bases in the middle. The CDR3 length is 14 residues. Germline CDR1 is SGHTA and CDR2 is FQGNSA. CDR3: CASSFGGQNQPQHF. The CDR3, as DNA: TGTGCCAGCAGCTTTGGCGGGCAAAATCAGCCCCAGCATTTT.

This clone appeared once. The chain is built from TRBV7-8 and TRBJ2-7, with D tentatively TRBD2 (7 bases). There are 16 residues in the CDR3. Germline V gene lookup returns CDR1 SGHVS and CDR2 FQNEAQ. Trimming took off 5 bases at V and 4 bases at J, with 21 bases between the two ends. CDR3 loop: CASSPAGRGEAYEQYF. In DNA form, the CDR3 reads TGTGCCAGCAGCCCCGCAGGGAGGGGGGAGGCTTACGAGCAGTACTTC.

The genes are TRBV7-2 and TRBJ1-4; the D gene is possibly TRBD1 (5 bases). V lost 5 bases, J lost 4 bases, and 11 bases lay in between. The germline V gene has CDR1 SGHTA and CDR2 FQGNSA. This CDR3 is built from 14 residues. The CDR3, as DNA: TGTGCCAGCAGCCCGGCAGGGATTAATGAAAAACTGTTTTTT. This gives the protein CASSPAGINEKLFF.

This clone was recorded only once. This rearrangement joins TRBV7-8 to TRBJ2-7, with TRBD1 as a possible D gene (5 bases). CDR3 size: 14 residues. V lost 1 base and J lost 4, with 11 bases in between. The V gene's germline CDR1 is SGHVS and CDR2 FQNEAQ. The CDR3 DNA is TGTGCCAGCAGCTTAGGTACAGCAGGGTACGAGCAGTACTTC. It yields the protein CASSLGTAGYEQYF.

V gene TRBV7-8 combines with J gene TRBJ2-7; TRBD1 agrees at 7 bases. The junction had 5 bases not matched to a gene; V was cut back by 2 bases and J by 1 base. Germline V gene sequence: CDR1 SGHVS, CDR2 FQNEAQ. The CDR3 has 15 amino acids. DNA of the CDR3: TGTGCCAGCAGCTTATCGACAGGGACGTCCTACGAGCAGTACTTC. Translating gives CASSLSTGTSYEQYF.

V usage is TRBV25-1 and J usage is TRBJ1-5, with 11 bases fitting TRBD1. The CDR3 extends over 14 amino acids. The germline V gene encodes CDR1 MGHDK and CDR2 SYGVNS. The V gene end was trimmed by 6 bases and the J gene end by 5 bases; junction bases not matched to a gene: 3. Written as DNA, the CDR3 is TGTGCCAGCAGCGGGACAGGGGGATATCAGCCCCAGCATTTT. Its translation is CASSGTGGYQPQHF.

The rearrangement links TRBV25-1 to TRBJ1-2; D possibly corresponds to TRBD1 (5 bases). CDR1 is MGHDK, CDR2 SYGVNS, per germline. The CDR3 consists of 16 residues. V gave up 1 base and J gave up 2 bases, with 14 bases separating them. CDR3 sequence: CASSEFSGGANYGYTF. The CDR3 DNA sequence: TGTGCCAGCAGTGAATTTTCTGGCGGGGCCAACTATGGCTACACCTTC.

The genes are TRBV21-1 and TRBJ2-3; the table's TRBD1 call for D was not verified on the DNA. TRBV21-1 is a recognized pseudogene. This CDR3 comprises 14 residues. The CDR3 sequence is CASSSNSVPDTQYF. CDR3 coding DNA: TGTGCCAGCAGCAGTAATTCAGTGCCAGATACGCAGTATTTT.

The rearrangement links TRBV11-3 to TRBJ2-5, with a weak D call TRBD2 (6 bases). Germline V gene sequence: CDR1 SGHNT, CDR2 YENEEA. The CDR3 runs to 13 residues. The germline V and J ends were trimmed by 3 bases and 4 bases, with 9 bases remaining between them. This chain's CDR3 is CASSFQGGETQYF. The CDR3 DNA follows: TGTGCCAGCAGCTTTCAGGGAGGAGAGACCCAGTACTTC.

This clone was seen only a few times. The genes are TRBV5-6 and TRBJ1-1; 8 nucleotides agree with TRBD1. The germline V gene has CDR1 SGHDT and CDR2 YYEEEE. The CDR3 covers 14 residues. V lost 3 bases and J lost 1; bases outside the gene matches: 2. The CDR3 here is CASSSDRENTEAFF. The DNA for the CDR3 is TGTGCCAGCAGCTCGGACAGGGAGAACACTGAAGCTTTCTTT.

CDR3 coding DNA: TGTGCCAGCAGCTTCGCACAGGGGGTGAAGACCGGGGAGCTGTTTTTT. It yields the protein CASSFAQGVKTGELFF. This rearrangement joins TRBV7-9 to TRBJ2-2; the match to TRBD1 covers 8 bases. The germline V gene encodes CDR1 SEHNR and CDR2 FQNEAQ (reference sequence). V shed 3 bases, J shed 5 bases, and the junction held 8 bases outside the gene matches. This CDR3 is 16 amino acids long. Looking up the rest from reference TRBV7-9 and TRBJ2-2 gives the full variable domain: DTGVSQNPRHKITKRGQNVTFRCDPISEHNRLYWYRQTLGQGPEFLTYFQNEAQLEKSRLLSDRFSAERPKGSFSTLEIQRTEQGDSAMYLCASSFAQGVKTGELFFGEGSRLTVL.

The rearrangement links TRBV5-6 to TRBJ2-7, with D maybe TRBD2 (5 bases). The germline V gene has CDR1 SGHDT and CDR2 YYEEEE. Trimming cost V 4 bases and J 6 bases, with 8 bases left between them. This CDR3 is built from 11 residues. As DNA, the CDR3 is TGTGCCAGCAGCGTACGGGGCGAGCAGTACTTC. Protein sequence: CASSVRGEQYF.

Here the CDR3 DNA reads TGCGCCAGCAGCCAATTGGGGGGGAGCGAGCAGTACTTC. It codes for CASSQLGGSEQYF. The chain is built from TRBV4-3 and TRBJ2-7; 7 bases line up with TRBD2. With V trimmed by 2 bases and J by 6 bases, 4 bases remained unmatched. The CDR3 is made up of 13 amino acids. Germline CDR1 reads LGHNA; CDR2 reads YSLEER.

V is TRBV11-2 and J is TRBJ1-1, with D hard to call. The CDR3 has 13 residues. Trimming left V 2 bases short and J 6 bases short, with 10 bases between. The germline V gene encodes CDR1 SGHAT and CDR2 FQNNGV. The CDR3 region is CASSLTVSPEAFF. CDR3 DNA sequence: TGTGCCAGCAGCTTAACCGTCAGTCCTGAAGCTTTCTTT.

The rearrangement links TRBV9 to TRBJ2-4; possibly TRBD2 for D (5 bases). Germline CDR1 SGDLS, CDR2 YYNGEE. CDR3 length: 14 residues. Trimming left V 3 bases short and J 9 bases short, with 16 bases between. The CDR3 coding sequence is TGTGCCAGCAGCGCCGGGGAAAATTTAGGCATTCAGTACTTC. Its translation is CASSAGENLGIQYF.

The chain is built from TRBV5-1 and TRBJ1-1; TRBD1 might be the D (6 bases). Germline assignment: CDR1 SGHRS and CDR2 YFSETQ. The CDR3 has 13 amino acids. Trimming stripped 0 bases from V and 7 bases from J, with 10 bases between. CDR3 amino acids: CASSLETTGEAFF. CDR3 coding DNA: TGCGCCAGCAGCTTGGAAACGACAGGTGAAGCTTTCTTT.

The chain links TRBV10-3 to TRBJ2-5; 10 positions agree with TRBD1. With V trimmed by 3 bases and J by 5 bases, 3 bases remained unmatched. The germline CDR1 and CDR2 sequences are ENHRY and SYGVKD. The CDR3 runs to 14 residues. The CDR3 region has the DNA TGTGCCATCAGTGAAGGACAGGGGGGGGAGACCCAGTACTTC. Translation gives CAISEGQGGETQYF.

This clone was seen a single time. V usage is TRBV15 and J usage is TRBJ2-7; 7 bases fit TRBD1. The CDR3 runs to 16 residues. Trimming at V came to 1 base and at J to 5 bases, leaving 11 bases not matched to a gene. Looked up from germline, CDR1 is LNHNV and CDR2 is YYDKDF (reference sequence). The CDR3 protein is CATSRGRGLVIHEQYF. The DNA of the CDR3 is TGTGCCACCAGCAGAGGTAGGGGGCTAGTGATCCACGAGCAGTACTTC. Combining the CDR3 with reference TRBV15 and TRBJ2-7 gives the whole variable domain DAMVIQNPRYQVTQFGKPVTLSCSQTLNHNVMYWYQQKSSQAPKLLFHYYDKDFNNEADTPDNFQSRRPNTSFCFLDIRSPGLGDTAMYLCATSRGRGLVIHEQYFGPGTRLTVT.

The CDR3 protein is CASASRGSNTEAFF. CDR3 sequence (DNA): TGTGCCAGTGCGTCCCGGGGGAGTAACACTGAAGCTTTCTTT. The rearrangement links TRBV19 to TRBJ1-1, with TRBD1 as a possible D gene (5 bases). This CDR3 comprises 14 residues. Looked up from germline, CDR1 is LNHDA and CDR2 is SQIVND (reference sequence). The V end lost 8 bases, the J end lost 2 bases, and 15 bases lay between the germline ends. The entire variable domain, with the rest obtained from reference TRBV19 and TRBJ1-1, is as follows: DGGITQSPKYLFRKEGQNVTLSCEQNLNHDAMYWYRQDPGQGLRLIYYSQIVNDFQKGDIAEGYSVSREKKESFPLTVTSAQKNPTAFYLCASASRGSNTEAFFGQGTRLTVV.

This clone has a single count. The V and J genes are TRBV5-5 and TRBJ1-5, with 7 bases fitting TRBD1. CDR1 is SGHKS and CDR2 is YYEKEE in the germline V gene (reference sequence). Trimming cost V 0 bases and J 14 bases; bases outside gene matches: 8. CDR3 length: 13 residues. The CDR3 loop reads CASSLEGARGKHF. DNA of the CDR3: TGTGCCAGCAGCTTGGAGGGGGCGAGGGGTAAGCATTTT.

V usage is TRBV15 and J usage is TRBJ2-1; a weak D match, TRBD1 (6 bases). Trimming removed 1 base at V and 4 bases at J, with 14 bases between. CDR1 and CDR2 from the germline V gene are LNHNV and YYDKDF (reference sequence). The CDR3 is made up of 16 amino acids. The CDR3 loop reads CATSRAGTLGYNEQFF. CDR3 nucleotide sequence: TGTGCCACCAGCAGAGCAGGGACATTGGGGTACAATGAGCAGTTCTTC.

The V call is TRBV19, the J call TRBJ2-7, with D perhaps matching TRBD1 (5 bases). Germline CDR1 and CDR2: LNHDA and SQIVND (reference sequence). There are 13 residues in the CDR3. Between the trimmed V and J ends, which lost 5 bases and 5 bases, there was a span of 13 bases. The CDR3 coding sequence is TGTGCCAGTAGTCTTGCAGGGTTTAACGAGCAGTACTTC. It yields the protein CASSLAGFNEQYF.